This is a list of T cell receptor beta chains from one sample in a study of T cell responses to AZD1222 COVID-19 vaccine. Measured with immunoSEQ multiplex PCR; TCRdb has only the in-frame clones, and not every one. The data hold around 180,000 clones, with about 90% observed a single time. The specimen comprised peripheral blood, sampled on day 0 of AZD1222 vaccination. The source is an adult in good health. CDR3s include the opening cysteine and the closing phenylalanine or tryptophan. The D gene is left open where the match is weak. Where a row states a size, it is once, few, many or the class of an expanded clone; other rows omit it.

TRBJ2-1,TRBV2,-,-,CASSGGGEQFF,TGTGCCAGCAGTGGGGGTGGAGAGCAGTTCTTC
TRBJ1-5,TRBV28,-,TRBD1,CASSFSDRAGQPQHF,TGTGCCAGCAGTTTCTCGGACAGGGCGGGTCAGCCCCAGCATTTT
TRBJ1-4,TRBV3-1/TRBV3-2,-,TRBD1,CASSQTGTGLEKLFF,TGTGCCAGCAGCCAAACCGGGACAGGTTTGGAAAAACTGTTTTTT
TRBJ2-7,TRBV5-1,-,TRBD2,CASSLEGTSGYEQYF,TGCGCCAGCAGCTTGGAGGGGACTAGCGGCTACGAGCAGTACTTC
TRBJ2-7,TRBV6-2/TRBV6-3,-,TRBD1,CASSQGRTGIGYEQYF,TGTGCCAGCAGTCAAGGGAGGACAGGGATAGGATACGAGCAGTACTTC
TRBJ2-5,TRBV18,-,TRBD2,CASSPGLEETQYF,TGTGCCAGCTCCCCAGGACTAGAAGAGACCCAGTACTTC
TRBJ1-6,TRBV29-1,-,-,CSVAEGHSNSPLHF,TGCAGCGTTGCGGAGGGACATTCTAATTCACCCCTCCACTTT
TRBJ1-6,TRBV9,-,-,CASSDLSYNSPLHF,TGTGCCAGCAGCGATCTCTCCTATAATTCACCCCTCCACTTT
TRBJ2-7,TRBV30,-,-,CAWSVGAGEQYF,TGTGCCTGGAGTGTAGGGGCTGGGGAGCAGTACTTC
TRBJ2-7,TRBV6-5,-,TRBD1,CASSTQGVVSEQYF,TGTGCCAGCAGTACCCAGGGGGTAGTGAGCGAGCAGTACTTC
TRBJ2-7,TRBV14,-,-,CASSQERGGVEQYF,TGTGCCAGCAGCCAAGAACGCGGTGGGGTCGAGCAGTACTTC
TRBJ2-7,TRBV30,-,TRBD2,CAWAGLAGDEQYF,TGTGCCTGGGCGGGACTAGCGGGCGACGAGCAGTACTTC
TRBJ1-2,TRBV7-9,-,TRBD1,CASSRQGAYGYTF,TGTGCCAGCAGTCGACAGGGGGCATATGGCTACACCTTC
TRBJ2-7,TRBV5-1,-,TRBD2,CASSLRPTSGGEQYF,TGCGCCAGCAGCTTGCGACCGACTAGCGGTGGCGAGCAGTACTTC
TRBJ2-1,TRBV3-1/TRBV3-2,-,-,CASSQDGWRFF,TGTGCCAGCAGCCAAGATGGCTGGAGGTTCTTC
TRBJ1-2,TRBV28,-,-,CASSPQYGYTF,TGTGCCAGCAGTCCCCAGTATGGCTACACCTTC
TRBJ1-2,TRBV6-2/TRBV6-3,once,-,CASSPLEVNYGYTF,TGTGCCAGCAGCCCTCTTGAGGTTAACTATGGCTACACCTTC
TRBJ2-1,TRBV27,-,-,CASSLLDEQFF,TGTGCCAGCAGTTTATTAGATGAGCAGTTCTTC
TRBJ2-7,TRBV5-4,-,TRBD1,CASSFQGVDYEQYF,TGTGCCAGCAGCTTCCAGGGGGTTGACTACGAGCAGTACTTC
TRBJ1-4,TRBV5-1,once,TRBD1,CASGTGGRSEKLFF,TGCGCCAGCGGAACAGGGGGTAGGAGTGAAAAACTGTTTTTT
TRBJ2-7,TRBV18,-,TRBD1,CASLSQGDRGVEQYF,TGTGCCAGCCTTTCCCAAGGGGACAGGGGGGTCGAGCAGTACTTC
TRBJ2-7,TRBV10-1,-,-,CASSELDARYF,TGCGCCAGCAGTGAATTAGACGCTCGGTACTTC
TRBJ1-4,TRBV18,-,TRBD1,CASSQDRGEKLFF,TGTGCCAGCTCACAAGACAGGGGGGAAAAACTGTTTTTT
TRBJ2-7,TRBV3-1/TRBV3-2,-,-,CASSRSVGYEQYF,TGTGCCAGCAGCCGTTCAGTAGGCTACGAGCAGTACTTC
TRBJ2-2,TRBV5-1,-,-,CASSLRGPRTGELFF,TGCGCCAGCAGCTTGCGTGGACCCCGCACCGGGGAGCTGTTTTTT
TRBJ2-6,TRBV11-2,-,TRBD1,CASSPGTGLRGANVLTF,TGTGCCAGCAGCCCAGGGACAGGGTTAAGGGGGGCCAACGTCCTGACTTTC